This TCR beta chain was profiled in a study of siplizumab effects on memory and regulatory T cells. Study-wide findings and caveats: In siplizumab cultures, the suppressive function of proliferating Tregs remained unconfirmed. Naive or memory phenotype assignment was not possible for roughly 75-96% of proliferating CD4+ or CD8+ clones. In unstimulated cells, naive T cells appeared more diverse than memory T cells and seemed major alloresponse contributors. Relative to controls at about 28%, mappable alloreactive CD4+ clones exhibited a mean Treg-derived proportion of under 75% with siplizumab.

CDR3 size: 14 residues. Some clones are missing from TCRdb's copy, which holds only in-frame ones; the method was immunoSEQ multiplex PCR. There are more than 95,000 clones in the sample; roughly 91% occur only once, and 0.32% lies in the top ten. On this clone itself: Antigen specificity is unknown.

The rearrangement joins TRBV21-1 to TRBJ2-7; the table's D call of TRBD1 was not tested on the DNA. TRBV21-1 counts as a pseudogene. The material sequenced was CD4+ T cells sorted from blood. This TCR was recovered from a human donor in good health. CDR3: CASSKVDRAGEQYF. DNA for the CDR3: TGTGCCAGCAGCAAAGTAGACAGGGCAGGGGAGCAGTACTTC.